Below, 29 T cell receptor beta chains from the same sample are listed, as sequenced in a study of CD8+ T cells in alopecia areata. RNA, once extracted, was reverse transcribed into cDNA for use as the sequencing template. Clones were sequenced by immunoSEQ multiplex PCR, and TCRdb holds only the in-frame ones, with some missing. The table shows fewer than 250,000 clones, with roughly 60% occurring only once. The treatment: oral pan-JAK inhibitor, 5-10 mg twice daily. The sample was CD4+ T cells sorted from blood, taken at week 24, from a patient treated with tofacitinib. Every receptor here comes from a human donor with alopecia areata.

The V gene is TRBV7-3, the J gene TRBJ1-5; D remains ambiguous. V was pared by 5 bases and J by 3 bases, with 8 bases between. Germline CDR1 reads SGHTA; CDR2 reads FQGTGA. This CDR3 is built from 13 residues. In DNA, the CDR3 is TGTGCCAGCAGCCAAGGAAACAATCAGCCCCAGCATTTT. It yields the protein CASSQGNNQPQHF.

The chain links TRBV10-3 to TRBJ2-5; D unresolved. Trimming took 0 bases from V and 4 from J, leaving 6 bases between them. This CDR3 is 13 amino acids long. Germline loops: CDR1 ENHRY, CDR2 SYGVKD. CDR3 loop: CAISESAVETQYF. CDR3 bases: TGTGCCATCAGTGAGTCCGCCGTAGAGACCCAGTACTTC.

The chain uses TRBV6-1 and TRBJ2-7; D not certain. This CDR3 has 11 amino acids. V was trimmed by 10 bases and J by 0 bases, leaving 7 bases between them. Germline assignment: CDR1 MNHNS and CDR2 SASEGT. The CDR3 coding sequence is TGTGCCATAACCCGCTCCTACGAGCAGTACTTC. This gives the protein CAITRSYEQYF.

The V call is TRBV29-1, the J call TRBJ2-5, with D perhaps matching TRBD1 (7 bases). With 8 bases removed from V and 0 bases from J, the gap between germline ends came to 16 bases. The CDR3 loop spans 14 amino acids. The germline V gene encodes CDR1 SQVTM and CDR2 ANQGSEA. The CDR3 loop reads CSTARGDYQETQYF. The CDR3, as DNA: TGCAGCACCGCCAGGGGGGACTACCAAGAGACCCAGTACTTC.

The rearrangement uses TRBV29-1 and TRBJ1-1; D is possibly TRBD1 (6 bases). This CDR3 comprises 14 residues. The ends were cut back, 6 bases at V and 1 base at J, with 15 bases in the middle. Germline CDR1 reads SQVTM; CDR2 reads ANQGSEA. The CDR3 sequence: CSVKGGGPNTEAFF. CDR3 coding DNA: TGCAGCGTGAAAGGGGGGGGACCGAACACTGAAGCTTTCTTT.

The chain joins TRBV5-1 to TRBJ2-2; 9 nucleotides agree with TRBD2. V was pared by 4 bases and J by 4 bases, with 8 bases of the junction left unmatched. Germline CDR1 and CDR2: SGHRS and YFSETQ. CDR3 size: 16 residues. The CDR3 reads CASSPRASGATGELFF. The CDR3 nucleotides are TGCGCCAGCAGCCCGCGGGCTAGCGGGGCCACCGGGGAGCTGTTTTTT.

This chain uses TRBV30 with TRBJ1-3; no reliable D call. The CDR3 has 14 amino acids. Germline values: CDR1 GTSNPN, CDR2 SVGIG (reference sequence). Deletions cut 4 bases from V and 2 bases from J, with 12 bases between. CDR3 coding DNA: TGTGCCTGGAAGGAAGGGAGCACTGGAAACACCATATATTTT. Residues: CAWKEGSTGNTIYF.

The genes are TRBV30 and TRBJ1-2; 9 bases are a match to TRBD1. CDR1 and CDR2 from the germline V gene are GTSNPN and SVGIG (reference sequence). The ends lost 2 bases at V and 7 bases at J; junction bases unmatched: 8. This CDR3 comprises 14 residues. The CDR3 nucleotides are TGTGCCTGGAGTAAGGGACAGGGTCGCGGTGGCTACACCTTC. The encoded protein is CAWSKGQGRGGYTF.

The chain joins TRBV7-2 to TRBJ1-1; D may be TRBD1 (5 bases). CDR1 SGHTA and CDR2 FQGNSA come from the germline V gene. This CDR3 is built from 15 residues. Trimming left V 0 bases short and J 3 bases short, with 11 bases between. CDR3 sequence (DNA): TGTGCCAGCAGCTTAGCGTGGGGCCAGCACACTGAAGCTTTCTTT. It specifies CASSLAWGQHTEAFF.

This chain links TRBV7-9 with TRBJ1-5, with D possibly TRBD1 on 5 matching bases. Germline V CDR1 and CDR2: SEHNR, FQNEAQ (reference sequence). The V end was cut by 5 bases, the J end by 5 bases, with 16 bases between. The CDR3 totals 15 residues. This CDR3 reads CASSIGAGPHQPQHF. The CDR3 coding sequence is TGTGCCAGCAGCATAGGGGCAGGACCTCATCAGCCCCAGCATTTT.

The sample holds a few counts of this clone. The rearrangement joins TRBV29-1 to TRBJ1-1, with D unresolved. The CDR3 loop spans 13 amino acids. Germline V gene data show CDR1 as SQVTM and CDR2 as ANQGSEA. Between the trimmed V and J ends, which lost 4 bases and 0 bases, there was a span of 9 bases. This CDR3 is CSVAPRLNTEAFF. The CDR3 bases are TGCAGCGTTGCCCCCAGGCTGAACACTGAAGCTTTCTTT. The variable domain in full, completed from reference TRBV29-1 and TRBJ1-1, reads SAVISQKPSRDICQRGTSLTIQCQVDSQVTMMFWYRQQPGQSLTLIATANQGSEATYESGFVIDKFPISRPNLTFSTLTVSNMSPEDSSIYLCSVAPRLNTEAFFGQGTRLTVV.

This sequence joins TRBV7-2 and TRBJ1-4, with no clear D. In germline, CDR1 is SGHTA, CDR2 FQGNSA. The CDR3 runs 14 residues. V was clipped by 2 bases and J by 4 bases, with 8 bases between them. The CDR3 DNA reads as TGTGCCAGCAGCTTAAGGGCAGATAATGAAAAACTGTTTTTT. Translating gives CASSLRADNEKLFF.

V usage is TRBV15 and J usage is TRBJ1-1; D perhaps matches TRBD1 (6 bases). Germline V CDR1 and CDR2: LNHNV, YYDKDF (reference sequence). The V end lost 0 bases, the J end lost 3 bases, and 14 bases lay between the germline ends. The CDR3 contains 16 residues. The CDR3 spells CATSRDLASGDTEAFF. CDR3 in DNA: TGTGCCACCAGCAGAGATTTGGCGTCAGGGGACACTGAAGCTTTCTTT.

The V call is TRBV7-9, the J call TRBJ1-2, with 10 bases fitting TRBD1. CDR1 SEHNR and CDR2 FQNEAQ come from the germline V gene (reference sequence). V dropped 5 bases and J dropped 8; count of bases not matched to a gene: 8. The CDR3 extends over 14 amino acids. CDR3 nucleotide sequence: TGTGCCAGCAGCCTCGACAGGGGGCTTCGCGGCTACACCTTC. As protein: CASSLDRGLRGYTF.

The rearrangement joins TRBV6-1 to TRBJ2-2; a weak D match, TRBD1 (6 bases). Looked up from germline, CDR1 is MNHNS and CDR2 is SASEGT. The CDR3 runs 13 residues. V was pared by 6 bases and J by 7 bases, with 12 bases between. CDR3 sequence reads: CASSKQGNGELFF. CDR3 nucleotides: TGTGCCAGCAGCAAGCAGGGGAACGGGGAGCTGTTTTTT.

This chain joins TRBV9 and TRBJ1-1; D perhaps matches TRBD1 (6 bases). The germline V gene has CDR1 SGDLS and CDR2 YYNGEE. The CDR3 loop spans 18 amino acids. V shed 3 bases and J shed 3 bases, with 24 bases lying between them. Here the CDR3 DNA reads TGTGCCAGCAGCGGGCCCGGACAGCACCCCAGACGGGACACTGAAGCTTTCTTT. Its protein product is CASSGPGQHPRRDTEAFF.

This clone showed up just a few times. The chain combines TRBV4-1 with TRBJ2-7; 11 nucleotides agree with TRBD2. The J segment lost 3 bases and the V segment lost 2 bases, leaving 6 bases of the junction unmatched. Germline CDR1 reads MGHRA; CDR2 reads YSYEKL. The CDR3 has 16 amino acids. As DNA, the CDR3 is TGCGCCAGCAGCCAACAGTCTAGCGGGGGGATCTACGAGCAGTACTTC. Translation gives CASSQQSSGGIYEQYF.

The chain recombines TRBV29-1 with TRBJ1-1; tentatively, D is TRBD1 (5 bases). This CDR3 spans 12 amino acids. Germline V gene data show CDR1 as SQVTM and CDR2 as ANQGSEA. Trimming pared 7 bases from V and 1 base from J, leaving 10 bases between. CDR3 amino acids: CSALDRNTEAFF. The CDR3 DNA follows: TGCAGCGCCCTAGACAGGAACACTGAAGCTTTCTTT.

The CDR3 region has the DNA TGTGCCAGCAGTTCGCAACAGGCTTCCCGTGTCGATGGCTACACCTTC. Its protein is CASSSQQASRVDGYTF. This sequence joins TRBV6-6 and TRBJ1-2; D possibly corresponds to TRBD1 (5 bases). This CDR3 spans 16 amino acids. CDR1 and CDR2 (germline): MNHNY, SVGAGI (reference sequence). The V end lost 4 bases, the J end lost 6 bases, and 21 bases lay between the germline ends.

This clone was seen more than once but under ten times. This chain links TRBV27 with TRBJ1-4; a possible D gene is TRBD1 (6 bases). The CDR3 spans 13 residues. Trimming took off 6 bases at V and 7 bases at J, with 12 bases between the two ends. The germline gives CDR1 MNHEY, CDR2 SMNVEV (reference sequence). The CDR3 region has the DNA TGTGCCAGCAGCCGGGGGCAGGGTGAAAAACTGTTTTTT. The encoded protein is CASSRGQGEKLFF.

The chain joins TRBV15 to TRBJ1-4, with D possibly being TRBD1 (6 bases). From germline, CDR1 is LNHNV and CDR2 YYDKDF (reference sequence). The CDR3 has 12 amino acids. Trimming took 8 bases from V and 7 from J, leaving 11 bases between them. The CDR3 sequence is CATAQGPEKLFF. The CDR3 DNA is TGTGCCACCGCACAGGGCCCTGAAAAACTGTTTTTT.

V is TRBV23-1 and J is TRBJ2-7, with D perhaps matching TRBD1 (6 bases). TRBV23-1 is noted as an ORF with a role that remains uncertain. The CDR3 is made up of 17 amino acids. The ends were cut back, 2 bases at V and 3 bases at J, with 20 bases in the middle. CDR3 protein: CASSQTRQARAFYEQYF. The CDR3 DNA reads as TGCGCCAGCAGTCAAACTAGACAGGCCCGCGCATTCTACGAGCAGTACTTC.

The V gene is TRBV29-1, the J gene TRBJ1-1; 7 bases map to TRBD1. The CDR3 is made up of 13 amino acids. The germline V gene has CDR1 SQVTM and CDR2 ANQGSEA. V lost 4 bases to trimming and J lost 2 bases; unmatched junction nucleotides: 4. CDR3 coding DNA: TGCAGCGTTGGGGGGACAGTAAACACTGAAGCTTTCTTT. It specifies CSVGGTVNTEAFF.

The rearrangement uses TRBV5-8 and TRBJ2-5; TRBD2 aligns across 13 bases. Trimming took 4 bases from V and 2 from J; bases not matched to a gene: 5. The CDR3 spans 16 residues. Germline loops: CDR1 SGHTS, CDR2 YDEGEE. CDR3: CASSRGLAGQQETQYF. The CDR3 DNA sequence: TGTGCCAGCAGCAGGGGACTAGCGGGGCAGCAAGAGACCCAGTACTTC.

This chain uses TRBV4-3 with TRBJ2-5, with TRBD2 identical over 9 bases. Losses at the gene ends were 0 bases for V and 11 bases for J; bases not matched to a gene: 7. The CDR3 totals 14 residues. Germline V gene sequence: CDR1 LGHNA, CDR2 YSLEER. The CDR3 here is CASSQDGSGGKQYF. The CDR3 nucleotides read TGCGCCAGCAGCCAAGATGGAAGCGGGGGGAAACAGTACTTC.

This clone turned up a few times. In DNA, the CDR3 is TGTGCCAGCAGTCCACCCGGGACGGTTACGAATACGCAGTATTTT. Translation: CASSPPGTVTNTQYF. The V gene is TRBV6-5, the J gene TRBJ2-3; D may be TRBD1 or TRBD2 (5 bases each). This CDR3 region has 15 residues. V was shortened by 5 bases and J by 7 bases, with 19 bases between the two germline ends. Germline V gives CDR1 MNHEY, CDR2 SVGAGI.

This sequence joins TRBV27 and TRBJ1-2, with D tentatively TRBD1 (5 bases). Trimming removed 3 bases from V and 10 bases from J, with 18 bases in between. The CDR3 runs to 14 residues. Per germline, CDR1 MNHEY and CDR2 SMNVEV (reference sequence). The CDR3 here is CASSFSRDRFDYTF. CDR3 in DNA: TGTGCCAGCAGTTTTAGTCGGGACCGGTTTGACTACACCTTC.

This clone appeared a single time. The chain links TRBV14 to TRBJ1-2, with D unresolved. The germline V and J ends were trimmed by 4 bases and 7 bases, with 13 bases remaining between them. This CDR3 comprises 13 residues. Germline CDR1 SGHDN, CDR2 FVKESK. The CDR3 nucleotides are TGTGCCAGCAGCCCCAATACATGGGGTGGCTACACCTTC. It is translated as CASSPNTWGGYTF.

This clone has a handful of counts. The V and J genes are TRBV29-1 and TRBJ2-4; possibly TRBD2 for D (7 bases). Trimming removed 3 bases at V and 8 bases at J, with 14 bases between. From germline, CDR1 is SQVTM and CDR2 ANQGSEA. CDR3 size: 13 residues. CDR3 residues: CSVEAGAGDIQYF. The CDR3 nucleotides read TGCAGCGTTGAGGCGGGGGCCGGGGACATTCAGTACTTC.